The 16 T cell receptor beta chains listed next were all sequenced from one sample in a study of cytomegalovirus exposure and HLA in healthy donors. Amplification used 60 Vbeta primers and 13 Jbeta primers. TCRdb's copy holds only in-frame clones and misses some; the assay was immunoSEQ multiplex PCR. The sample includes about 63,000 clones, about 75% of them seen just once. Sequencing input: PBMCs. All receptors come from a middle-aged woman in good health and CMV-seropositive.

The chain recombines TRBV27 with TRBJ2-1; tentatively, D is TRBD1 (6 bases). Trimming pared 7 bases from V and 0 bases from J, leaving 13 bases between. Germline assignment: CDR1 MNHEY and CDR2 SMNVEV (reference sequence). The CDR3 is made up of 15 amino acids. As DNA, the CDR3 is TGTGCCAGCATCGAACAGGGCGGCTCCTACAATGAGCAGTTCTTC. This codes for CASIEQGGSYNEQFF.

This rearrangement joins TRBV5-5 to TRBJ1-5; D perhaps matches TRBD1 (5 bases). V lost 4 bases and J 4 bases, leaving 12 bases between the germline ends. Germline CDR1 SGHKS, CDR2 YYEKEE (reference sequence). The CDR3 runs 14 residues. CDR3 sequence (DNA): TGTGCCAGCAGCCTTGCGGGGGGAAATCAGCCCCAGCATTTT. It yields the protein CASSLAGGNQPQHF.

The CDR3 spells CASTGHYSNQPQHF. DNA of the CDR3: TGTGCCAGCACAGGTCATTATAGCAATCAGCCCCAGCATTTT. J is TRBJ1-5 and V is TRBV6-1, with D unclear. CDR1 is MNHNS and CDR2 is SASEGT in the germline V gene. CDR3 length: 14 amino acids. V was pared by 7 bases and J by 0 bases, with 10 bases between.

The chain joins TRBV11-2 to TRBJ1-1, with TRBD1 identical over 9 bases. The CDR3 runs 14 residues. Unmatched junction bases numbered 3, after V lost 3 bases and J lost 4 bases. Germline values: CDR1 SGHAT, CDR2 FQNNGV. The CDR3 bases are TGTGCCAGCAGCTTGGACAGGGGAAGCACTGAAGCTTTCTTT. Its protein product is CASSLDRGSTEAFF.

This clone was detected once. The genes are TRBV18 and TRBJ2-7; TRBD1 aligns across 7 bases. There are 14 residues in the CDR3. From germline, CDR1 is KGHSH and CDR2 LQKENI. After removal of 4 bases from V and 7 bases from J, the junction contained 10 bases not matched to a gene. CDR3 bases: TGTGCCAGCTCACAGGGCAGGGGGAACGGAGAGCAGTACTTC. Its translation: CASSQGRGNGEQYF. Looking up the rest from reference TRBV18 and TRBJ2-7 gives the full variable domain: NAGVMQNPRHLVRRRGQEARLRCSPMKGHSHVYWYRQLPEEGLKFMVYLQKENIIDESGMPKERFSAEFPKEGPSILRIQQVVRGDSAAYFCASSQGRGNGEQYFGPGTRLTVT.

The V and J genes are TRBV29-1 and TRBJ1-2, with TRBD1 identical over 7 bases. V shed 6 bases, J shed 4 bases, and the junction held 8 bases outside the gene matches. The CDR3 extends over 13 amino acids. Germline CDR1 SQVTM, CDR2 ANQGSEA. The CDR3 DNA follows: TGCAGCGTCCCTCGGGACAGCGTCTATGGCTACACCTTC. It codes for CSVPRDSVYGYTF.

The table lists this clone with a few counts. The gene calls are TRBV27 and TRBJ1-6; 7 nucleotides align to TRBD1. The ends lost 5 bases at V and 4 bases at J; junction bases unmatched: 14. Germline values: CDR1 MNHEY, CDR2 SMNVEV (reference sequence). The CDR3 runs 18 residues. This chain's CDR3 is CASSTRQGRPSYNSPLHF. The CDR3 coding sequence is TGTGCCAGCAGTACGAGACAGGGTAGGCCCTCGTATAATTCACCCCTCCACTTT.

The chain combines TRBV10-1 with TRBJ1-2, with 9 positions matching TRBD1. V was pared by 5 bases and J by 4 bases, with 2 bases of the junction left unmatched. Germline V gene sequence: CDR1 WNHNN, CDR2 SYGVQD (reference sequence). The CDR3 runs to 13 residues. DNA of the CDR3: TGCGCCAGCAGTCGGGACAGGGCCTATGGCTACACCTTC. Translated: CASSRDRAYGYTF.

This chain uses TRBV6-1 with TRBJ1-3; D is ambiguous. This CDR3 has 15 amino acids. With 6 bases removed from V and 3 bases from J, the gap between germline ends came to 15 bases. CDR1 MNHNS and CDR2 SASEGT come from the germline V gene. The DNA of the CDR3 is TGTGCCAGCAGAATGACGACCCTAGATGGAAACACCATATATTTT. Translated: CASRMTTLDGNTIYF.

This clone was seen only once. The CDR3 here is CALIGGPRGEKLFF. CDR3 in DNA: TGTGCCTTGATAGGGGGCCCCCGCGGTGAAAAACTGTTTTTT. The V gene is TRBV30, the J gene TRBJ1-4, with TRBD1 matching 7 bases. V was clipped by 7 bases and J by 7 bases; unmatched bases: 12. The CDR3 runs 14 residues. CDR1 is GTSNPN and CDR2 is SVGIG in the germline V gene (reference sequence).

The chain links TRBV5-1 to TRBJ1-2; D is perhaps TRBD1 (6 bases). V was cut by 0 bases and J by 7 bases, with 16 bases left in between. Germline CDR1 reads SGHRS; CDR2 reads YFSETQ. This CDR3 comprises 15 residues. CDR3 bases: TGCGCCAGCAGCTTGGACGGGCAGGGGAGTTTTGGCTACACCTTC. This translates into CASSLDGQGSFGYTF. The complete variable domain, with remaining parts taken from reference TRBV5-1 and TRBJ1-2, reads KAGVTQTPRYLIKTRGQQVTLSCSPISGHRSVSWYQQTPGQGLQFLFEYFSETQRNKGNFPGRFSGRQFSNSRSEMNVSTLELGDSALYLCASSLDGQGSFGYTFGSGTRLTVV.

The V and J genes are TRBV6-5 and TRBJ1-2, with TRBD1 matching 7 bases. The CDR3 is 14 amino acids. The V gene end was trimmed by 6 bases and the J gene end by 4 bases; junction bases not matched to a gene: 8. Germline V CDR1 and CDR2: MNHEY, SVGAGI. CDR3 bases: TGTGCCAGCAGCCCAGACAGGGAAGGCTATGGCTACACCTTC. Translating gives CASSPDREGYGYTF.

The chain joins TRBV19 to TRBJ2-3; no clear D gene. Germline V gene sequence: CDR1 LNHDA, CDR2 SQIVND (reference sequence). The CDR3 extends over 15 amino acids. Between the trimmed V and J ends, which lost 3 bases and 0 bases, there was a span of 10 bases. The CDR3 DNA follows: TGTGCCAGTAGTATTGCCAGATCTAGCACAGATACGCAGTATTTT. Translation: CASSIARSSTDTQYF.

V usage is TRBV11-2 and J usage is TRBJ1-3; D may be TRBD1 (5 bases). V shed 3 bases and J shed 6 bases, with 15 bases lying between them. From germline, CDR1 is SGHAT and CDR2 FQNNGV. The length of the CDR3 is 15 residues. Here the CDR3 reads CASSFEWGRTNTIYF. Here the CDR3 DNA reads TGTGCCAGCAGCTTTGAATGGGGCAGGACAAACACCATATATTTT. The whole variable domain, remainder taken from reference TRBV11-2 and TRBJ1-3, is EAGVAQSPRYKIIEKRQSVAFWCNPISGHATLYWYQQILGQGPKLLIQFQNNGVVDDSQLPKDRFSAERLKGVDSTLKIQPAKLEDSAVYLCASSFEWGRTNTIYFGEGSWLTVV.

This sequence joins TRBV30 and TRBJ1-4, with D maybe TRBD1 (5 bases). Germline CDR1 is GTSNPN and CDR2 is SVGIG (reference sequence). V was clipped by 0 bases and J by 7 bases, with 9 bases between them. The CDR3 is 13 residues long. The CDR3 sequence: CAWSVIGGEKLFF. CDR3 nucleotides: TGTGCCTGGAGTGTTATCGGGGGTGAAAAACTGTTTTTT.

This clone was observed a handful of times. CDR3 protein: CASSDRGRGGANVLTF. The CDR3 DNA is TGTGCCAGCAGCGACAGGGGGCGTGGCGGGGCCAACGTCCTGACTTTC. The chain recombines TRBV27 with TRBJ2-6; TRBD1 matches 10 bases. Per the germline V gene, CDR1 is MNHEY and CDR2 is SMNVEV (reference sequence). The CDR3 is made up of 16 amino acids. Germline trimming cut 6 bases from V and 4 bases from J; bases unmatched to any gene: 6.